These 18 T cell receptor beta chains originate from one sample sequenced in a study of cytomegalovirus exposure and HLA in healthy donors. The PCR had 60 Vbeta and 13 Jbeta primers. The data were produced by immunoSEQ multiplex PCR, yet TCRdb's version contains in-frame clones alone and is incomplete. The listing contains 50,000 or so clones. The sample taken for sequencing was PBMCs. These receptors came from a woman in her thirties or forties in good health and CMV-seronegative.

V and J are TRBV18 and TRBJ2-1; D gene unclear. The V gene's germline CDR1 is KGHSH and CDR2 LQKENI. The V gene lost 2 bases and the J gene lost 9 bases, with 8 bases spanning the gap. The CDR3 length is 12 residues. The CDR3 bases are TGTGCCAGCTCACCATCCGCGGTTGAGCAGTTCTTC. Residues: CASSPSAVEQFF.

V and J are TRBV10-3 and TRBJ2-1, with 8 bases identical to TRBD2. The CDR3 extends over 13 amino acids. With V trimmed by 9 bases and J by 7 bases, 8 bases remained unmatched. Germline V CDR1 and CDR2: ENHRY, SYGVKD. CDR3 amino acids: CAIAGTSGNEQFF. The CDR3 coding sequence is TGTGCCATAGCCGGGACTAGTGGGAATGAGCAGTTCTTC.

This chain links TRBV30 with TRBJ2-5; 12 positions match TRBD2. The germline CDR1 and CDR2 sequences are GTSNPN and SVGIG (reference sequence). This CDR3 region has 17 residues. J lost 5 bases, V lost 0 bases, and 10 bases had no gene match. CDR3 region: CAWSVGSSGGAAETQYF. The CDR3 coding sequence is TGTGCCTGGAGTGTAGGGTCTAGCGGGGGGGCCGCGGAGACCCAGTACTTC.

The chain combines TRBV4-2 with TRBJ2-3; TRBD2 aligns across 7 bases. The V segment lost 1 base and the J segment 5 bases; nucleotides outside the gene matches: 12. The germline gives CDR1 LGHNA, CDR2 YNFKEQ. The CDR3 length is 17 residues. Here the CDR3 reads CASSQVWLAEGLDTQYF. The CDR3 DNA reads TGTGCCAGCAGCCAAGTGTGGCTAGCGGAGGGGTTAGATACGCAGTATTTT.

The rearrangement uses TRBV9 and TRBJ2-3, with 7 bases identical to TRBD2. The CDR3 extends over 13 amino acids. The germline V gene encodes CDR1 SGDLS and CDR2 YYNGEE. Trimming cost V 7 bases and J 2 bases; bases outside gene matches: 4. The CDR3 nucleotides are TGTGCCAGCGGCCGGGGGGACACAGATACGCAGTATTTT. Translated: CASGRGDTDTQYF.

The chain carries TRBV5-1 and TRBJ1-5; D call uncertain. This CDR3 spans 14 amino acids. Germline CDR1 SGHRS, CDR2 YFSETQ. With 0 bases removed from V and 2 bases from J, the gap between germline ends came to 6 bases. CDR3 sequence: CASSLGTGNQPQHF. In DNA, the CDR3 is TGCGCCAGCAGCTTGGGCACTGGCAATCAGCCCCAGCATTTT.

To note about this clone: The DNA is omitted, as the CDR3 cannot be located on it reliably, and the CDR3 follows TCRdb's listing. This rearrangement joins TRBV28 to TRBJ1-2. Counting both end residues, the CDR3 totals 12 amino acids. Germline loops: CDR1 MDHEN, CDR2 SYDVKM. The chain's CDR3 is CASSLAVEGYTF.

The J gene is TRBJ1-6, the V gene TRBV28; possibly TRBD1 for D (6 bases). CDR1 is MDHEN and CDR2 is SYDVKM in the germline V gene. Trimming cost V 7 bases and J 9 bases, with 13 bases left between them. The CDR3 length is 13 residues. The CDR3 DNA reads TGTGCCAGCAAAGCGGGGGCGGGTTCACCCCTCCACTTT. Its protein product is CASKAGAGSPLHF.

The rearrangement links TRBV4-1 to TRBJ2-7, with TRBD1 matching 9 bases. CDR3 length: 14 residues. V lost 6 bases, J lost 8 bases, and 11 bases stayed unmatched. Per the germline V gene, CDR1 is MGHRA and CDR2 is YSYEKL. CDR3 sequence (DNA): TGCGCCAGCAGGTCCGGGACAGGGAGTAGGCAGCAGTACTTC. It is translated as CASRSGTGSRQQYF.

The rearrangement joins TRBV14 to TRBJ1-4; D unclear. CDR1 is SGHDN and CDR2 is FVKESK in the germline V gene. The CDR3 sequence is 14 residues long. V was trimmed by 4 bases and J by 7 bases, leaving 13 bases between them. CDR3 region: CASSRGLRAEKLFF. The CDR3 region has the DNA TGTGCCAGCAGCCGCGGGCTCCGGGCTGAAAAACTGTTTTTT. The whole variable domain, remainder taken from reference TRBV14 and TRBJ1-4, is EAGVTQFPSHSVIEKGQTVTLRCDPISGHDNLYWYRRVMGKEIKFLLHFVKESKQDESGMPNNRFLAERTGGTYSTLKVQPAELEDSGVYFCASSRGLRAEKLFFGSGTQLSVL.

CDR3 amino acids: CAISANRVDGYTF. CDR3 in DNA: TGTGCCATCAGTGCAAACAGGGTAGATGGCTACACCTTC. The chain uses TRBV10-3 and TRBJ1-2, with a weak D call TRBD1 (6 bases). V shed 4 bases and J shed 6 bases, with 12 bases lying between them. Germline V lookup: CDR1 ENHRY, CDR2 SYGVKD. There are 13 residues in the CDR3.

The chain couples TRBV6-5 to TRBJ1-2; D gene ambiguous. The CDR3 totals 15 residues. Trimming stripped 0 bases from V and 2 bases from J, with 10 bases between. Looked up from germline, CDR1 is MNHEY and CDR2 is SVGAGI. CDR3 amino acids: CASSYSIGRNYGYTF. The CDR3 region has the DNA TGTGCCAGCAGTTACTCGATAGGGAGAAACTATGGCTACACCTTC.

V usage is TRBV30 and J usage is TRBJ2-7; 10 bases are shared with TRBD2. Trimming at V came to 1 base and at J to 2 bases, leaving 5 bases not matched to a gene. CDR3 length: 15 residues. The germline gives CDR1 GTSNPN, CDR2 SVGIG (reference sequence). CDR3 DNA: TGTGCCTGGAGTGGCGGACTAGCGGACGCCTACGAGCAGTACTTC. Its protein is CAWSGGLADAYEQYF.

This chain links TRBV15 with TRBJ1-5; D is perhaps TRBD1 (5 bases). The CDR3 loop spans 15 amino acids. CDR1 LNHNV and CDR2 YYDKDF come from the germline V gene (reference sequence). V was cut by 0 bases and J by 6 bases, with 12 bases left in between. This CDR3 is CATSRDYGGSQPQHF. DNA of the CDR3: TGTGCCACCAGCAGAGATTACGGGGGGAGTCAGCCCCAGCATTTT.

The chain carries TRBV9 and TRBJ1-6; the D gene is possibly TRBD1 (6 bases). Per the germline V gene, CDR1 is SGDLS and CDR2 is YYNGEE. The ends were cut back, 6 bases at V and 6 bases at J, with 16 bases in the middle. The CDR3 consists of 15 residues. CDR3 loop: CASTRDIGVNSPLHF. CDR3 in DNA: TGTGCCAGCACCCGGGACATTGGAGTTAATTCACCCCTCCACTTT.

This chain uses TRBV27 with TRBJ1-5; tentative D call: TRBD1 (5 bases). The CDR3 loop spans 18 amino acids. CDR1 and CDR2 from the germline V gene are MNHEY and SMNVEV (reference sequence). V was cut by 3 bases and J by 0 bases, with 18 bases left in between. CDR3 region: CASSLVGGTAYSNQPQHF. CDR3 coding DNA: TGTGCCAGCAGTTTGGTGGGAGGGACTGCTTATAGCAATCAGCCCCAGCATTTT.

V is TRBV7-9 and J is TRBJ2-5, with TRBD1 identical over 8 bases. This CDR3 is built from 15 residues. V trimming: 3 bases; J trimming: 4 bases; junction bases outside the gene matches: 7. The V gene's germline CDR1 is SEHNR and CDR2 FQNEAQ (reference sequence). The CDR3 region has the DNA TGTGCCAGCAGCTTTCCCAGGGGGCGCACAGAGACCCAGTACTTC. This gives the protein CASSFPRGRTETQYF.

The chain links TRBV6-5 to TRBJ2-5; 7 nucleotides match TRBD1. In germline, CDR1 is MNHEY, CDR2 SVGAGI. The CDR3 is 14 amino acids. V gave up 3 bases and J gave up 5 bases; unmatched junction bases: 6. CDR3: CASSYAEGAETQYF. The CDR3 nucleotides are TGTGCCAGCAGTTATGCTGAGGGGGCTGAGACCCAGTACTTC.